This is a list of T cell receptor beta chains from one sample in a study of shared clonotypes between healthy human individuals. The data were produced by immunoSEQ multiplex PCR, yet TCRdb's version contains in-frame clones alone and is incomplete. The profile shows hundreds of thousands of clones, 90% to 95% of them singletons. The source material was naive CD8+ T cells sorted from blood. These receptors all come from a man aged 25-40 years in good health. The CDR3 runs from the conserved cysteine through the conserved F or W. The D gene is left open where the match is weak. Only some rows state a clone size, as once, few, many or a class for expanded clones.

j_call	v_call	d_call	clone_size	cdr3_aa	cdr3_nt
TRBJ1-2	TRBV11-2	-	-	CASSLEAGGPYGYTF	TGTGCCAGCAGCTTAGAAGCCGGGGGCCCCTATGGCTACACCTTC
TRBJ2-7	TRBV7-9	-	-	CASSPTTGVSSYEQYF	TGTGCCAGCAGCCCTACCACGGGGGTCTCTTCCTACGAGCAGTACTTC
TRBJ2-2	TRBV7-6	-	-	CASSFLGGELFF	TGTGCCAGCAGCTTCCTAGGCGGGGAGCTGTTTTTT
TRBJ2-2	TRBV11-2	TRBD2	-	CASSLQAGRVGTGELFF	TGTGCCAGCAGCTTACAGGCTGGGAGGGTGGGGACCGGGGAGCTGTTTTTT
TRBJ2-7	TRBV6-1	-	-	CASSESPMSYEQYF	TGTGCCAGCAGTGAATCCCCCATGTCCTACGAGCAGTACTTC
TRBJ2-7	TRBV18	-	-	CASSRISQGHYEQYF	TGTGCCAGCTCACGCATCAGCCAGGGACACTACGAGCAGTACTTC
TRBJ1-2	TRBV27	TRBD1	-	CASSFIRGPFYGYTF	TGTGCCAGCAGTTTCATCAGGGGGCCCTTCTATGGCTACACCTTC
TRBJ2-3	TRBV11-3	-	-	CASSRSIDDTDTQYF	TGTGCCAGCAGCCGGTCTATAGATGACACAGATACGCAGTATTTT
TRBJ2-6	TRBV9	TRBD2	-	CASSVSGTHGGANVLTF	TGTGCCAGCAGCGTTAGCGGGACCCACGGCGGGGCCAACGTCCTGACTTTC
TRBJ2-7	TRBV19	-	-	CASSIVGRPYEQYF	TGTGCCAGTAGTATTGTGGGACGACCCTACGAGCAGTACTTC
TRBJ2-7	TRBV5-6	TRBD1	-	CASSLAGTASYEQYF	TGTGCCAGCAGCTTGGCCGGGACAGCATCCTACGAGCAGTACTTC
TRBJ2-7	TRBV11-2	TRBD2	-	CASSSLLEREAHEQYF	TGTGCCAGCAGCTCCCTCCTGGAGCGGGAGGCCCACGAGCAGTACTTC
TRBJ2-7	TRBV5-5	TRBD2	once	CASSTSSGRLDEQYF	TGTGCCAGCAGCACCTCTAGCGGACGTCTTGACGAGCAGTACTTC
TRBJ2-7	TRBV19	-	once	CASSMEQGFAYEQYF	TGTGCCAGTAGTATGGAACAGGGTTTTGCCTACGAGCAGTACTTC
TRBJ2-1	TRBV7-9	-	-	CASSAHLSSYNEQFF	TGTGCCAGCAGCGCCCACCTGAGCTCCTACAATGAGCAGTTCTTC
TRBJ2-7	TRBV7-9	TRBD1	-	CASSFGTGMSYEQYF	TGTGCCAGCAGCTTTGGGACAGGGATGTCCTACGAGCAGTACTTC
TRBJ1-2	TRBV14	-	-	CASSQDPGNYGYTF	TGTGCCAGCAGCCAAGACCCAGGGAACTATGGCTACACCTTC
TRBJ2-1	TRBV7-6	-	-	CASSLLGPLQNEQFF	TGTGCCAGCAGCTTATTGGGACCGCTACAAAATGAGCAGTTCTTC
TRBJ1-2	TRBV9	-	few	CASSVTGYGYTF	TGTGCCAGCAGCGTGACAGGCTATGGCTACACCTTC